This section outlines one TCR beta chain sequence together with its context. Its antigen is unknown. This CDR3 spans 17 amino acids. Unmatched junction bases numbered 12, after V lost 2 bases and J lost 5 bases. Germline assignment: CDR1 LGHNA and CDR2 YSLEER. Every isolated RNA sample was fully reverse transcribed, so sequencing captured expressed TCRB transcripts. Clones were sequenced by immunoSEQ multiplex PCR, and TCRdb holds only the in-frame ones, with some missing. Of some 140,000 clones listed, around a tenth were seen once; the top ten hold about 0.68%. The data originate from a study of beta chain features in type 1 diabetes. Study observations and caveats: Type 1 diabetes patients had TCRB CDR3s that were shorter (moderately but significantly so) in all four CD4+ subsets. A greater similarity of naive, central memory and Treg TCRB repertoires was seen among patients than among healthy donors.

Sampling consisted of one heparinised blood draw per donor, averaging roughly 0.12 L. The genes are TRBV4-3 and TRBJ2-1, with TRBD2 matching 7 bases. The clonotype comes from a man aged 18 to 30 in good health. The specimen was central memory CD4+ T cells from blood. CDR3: CASSQFRLAATDNEQFF. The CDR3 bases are TGCGCCAGCAGCCAATTCCGTCTAGCGGCGACCGACAATGAGCAGTTCTTC.